The 21 T cell receptor beta chains below all came from one sample that was sequenced in a study of vaccination and CD4 T cells after COVID-19. No cognate antigen is known for these TCRs. Oncomine TCR Beta short-read sequencing was applied to DNA from cultured CD4+ T cells. From CD4+ T cells that had been cultured, genomic DNA was extracted. Using its own MiXCR run on the PCR reads, TCRdb lists one record per CDR3 protein. The sample has some 11,000 distinct CDR3 sequences, around 40% seen once. Treatment meaning: roughly 10-day PBMC culture with coronavirus spike peptide pools or control peptides (ViraFEST assay). Researchers collected the unexposed donor's CD4+ T cells before the COVID-19 pandemic (2011-2018). The sequencing sample was made of CD4+ T cells from blood, cultured in vitro. Receptors were obtained from a human donor in good health.

This clonotype was seen a handful of times. This sequence joins TRBV7-2 and TRBJ1-1, with a weak D call TRBD1 (6 bases). V was clipped by 0 bases and J by 0 bases, with 20 bases between them. Per the germline V gene, CDR1 is SGHTA and CDR2 is FQGNSA. This CDR3 contains 19 residues. DNA for the CDR3: TGTGCCAGCAGCTTAGCAGGGGGAGCCCTCCTATACCTGAACACTGAAGCTTTCTTT. Translation: CASSLAGGALLYLNTEAFF.

This clonotype was counted a few times. The chain joins TRBV20-1 to TRBJ1-2; a possible D gene is TRBD1 (5 bases). Germline lookup yields CDR1 DFQATT and CDR2 SNEGSKA (reference sequence). The CDR3 has 11 residues. The CDR3 DNA follows: TGCGGGGGGAATTCGTGGCCTGGCTACACCTTC. Amino acid sequence: CGGNSWPGYTF.

The rearrangement uses TRBV7-7 and TRBJ1-5, with D hard to call. Germline CDR1 is SSHAT and CDR2 is FNYEAQ (reference sequence). The CDR3 runs to 14 residues. CDR3 DNA: TGTACTAGCAGCTTGGCTGTAGGGAATCAGCCCCAGCATTTT. Translated, it gives CTSSLAVGNQPQHF. The entire variable domain, with the rest obtained from reference TRBV7-7 and TRBJ1-5, is as follows: GAGVSQSPRYKVTKRGQDVTLRCDPISSHATLYWYQQALGQGPEFLTYFNYEAQPDKSGLPSDRFSAERPEGSISTLTIQRTEQRDSAMYRCTSSLAVGNQPQHFGDGTRLSIL.

This clonotype was seen a single time. The V call is TRBV20-1, the J call TRBJ2-1; TRBD2 matches at 11 bases. The J segment lost 0 bases and the V segment lost 3 bases, leaving 10 bases of the junction unmatched. Per germline, CDR1 DFQATT and CDR2 SNEGSKA (reference sequence). This CDR3 comprises 18 residues. DNA for the CDR3: TGCAGTGCTAGCTCCCTAGCGGGAGGATTAAGCTCCTACAATGAGCAGTTCTTC. The encoded protein is CSASSLAGGLSSYNEQFF.

The CDR3 protein is CASSWGEWGETQYF. The CDR3 DNA follows: TGTGCCAGCAGCTGGGGAGAGTGGGGAGAGACCCAGTACTTC. J is TRBJ2-5 and V is TRBV14, with D perhaps TRBD2 (5 bases). The CDR3 is 14 amino acids. The germline gives CDR1 SGHDN, CDR2 FVKESK. V was clipped by 5 bases and J by 4 bases, with 14 bases between them.

The table lists this clonotype with a few counts. The gene calls are TRBV21-1 and TRBJ1-2. TRBV21-1 is flagged as a pseudogene. This CDR3 region has 11 residues. This CDR3 reads CASSIVEGYTF. The CDR3 bases are TGTGCCAGCAGCATTGTGGAGGGCTACACCTTC.

This clonotype has a handful of counts. V usage is TRBV20-1 and J usage is TRBJ2-4; D possibly uses TRBD1 or TRBD2 (5 bases each). The CDR3 has 19 amino acids. CDR1 is DFQATT and CDR2 is SNEGSKA in the germline V gene (reference sequence). The V gene lost 5 bases and the J gene lost 2 bases, with 28 bases spanning the gap. The CDR3, as DNA: TGCAGTGCTCTACTTACCGGGGCAGCCAGATCCGGGACCAAAAACATTCAGTACTTC. This gives the protein CSALLTGAARSGTKNIQYF.

The CDR3, as DNA: TGTGCCAGCAGCTTAGCGACGGCAGACTTCTATGGCTACACCTTC. Encoded protein: CASSLATADFYGYTF. V is TRBV7-2 and J is TRBJ1-2, with D hard to call. The germline V and J ends were trimmed by 0 bases and 4 bases, with 12 bases remaining between them. The germline CDR1 and CDR2 sequences are SGHTA and FQGNSA. The CDR3 length is 15 residues. The variable domain in full, completed from reference TRBV7-2 and TRBJ1-2, reads GAGVSQSPSNKVTEKGKDVELRCDPISGHTALYWYRQSLGQGLEFLIYFQGNSAPDKSGLPSDRFSAERTGGSVSTLTIQRTQQEDSAVYLCASSLATADFYGYTFGSGTRLTVV.

The chain combines TRBV20-1 with TRBJ2-2, with D perhaps matching TRBD2 (6 bases). Per germline, CDR1 DFQATT and CDR2 SNEGSKA (reference sequence). V gave up 5 bases and J gave up 6 bases, with 16 bases separating them. The CDR3 has 14 residues. The CDR3 loop is CSAVYSSGAGELFF. Here the CDR3 DNA reads TGCAGTGCTGTCTATTCGTCGGGAGCCGGGGAGCTGTTTTTT.

V and J are TRBV2 and TRBJ1-6; TRBD1 matches at 11 bases. This CDR3 contains 14 residues. V shed 5 bases and J 9 bases; nucleotides not matched to a gene: 3. From germline, CDR1 is SNHLY and CDR2 FYNNEI. The CDR3, as DNA: TGTGCCAGCAGTCCGGGACAGGGGGGTTCACCCCTCCACTTT. It yields the protein CASSPGQGGSPLHF.

The sample holds a few counts of this clonotype. The rearrangement joins TRBV25-1 to TRBJ1-2, with 7 bases matching TRBD1. The CDR3 loop spans 14 amino acids. V trimming: 1 base; J trimming: 3 bases; junction bases outside the gene matches: 2. CDR1 and CDR2 from the germline V gene are MGHDK and SYGVNS. The CDR3 protein is CASSEFGTDYGYTF. The CDR3 coding sequence is TGTGCCAGCAGTGAATTTGGGACAGACTATGGCTACACCTTC.

The V gene is TRBV7-2, the J gene TRBJ2-7; the D gene is possibly TRBD2 (6 bases). The CDR3 sequence is 14 residues long. Per germline, CDR1 SGHTA and CDR2 FQGNSA. Trimming cost V 0 bases and J 0 bases, with 6 bases left between them. CDR3: CASSLAGSSYEQYF. In DNA, the CDR3 is TGTGCCAGCAGCTTAGCCGGGAGCTCCTACGAGCAGTACTTC.

The chain employs TRBV5-3 and TRBJ1-5, with no clear D. TRBV5-3 is an open reading frame whose function is uncertain. The V end was cut by 0 bases, the J end by 6 bases, with 7 bases between. The CDR3 is made up of 13 amino acids. The CDR3 sequence: CARSLARSQPQHF. CDR3 in DNA: TGTGCCAGAAGCTTGGCTAGGAGTCAGCCCCAGCATTTT.

The rearrangement links TRBV6-1 to TRBJ1-2; 10 bases are shared with TRBD1. Germline loops: CDR1 MNHNS, CDR2 SASEGT. CDR3 length: 15 amino acids. J was trimmed by 3 bases and V by 3 bases; bases with no gene match: 4. CDR3 protein: CASSETGGAHYGYTF. The CDR3, as DNA: TGTGCCAGCAGTGAGACAGGGGGCGCCCACTATGGCTACACCTTC.

The chain uses TRBV6-2 or TRBV6-3 and TRBJ1-5, with TRBD1 matching 7 bases. The length of the CDR3 is 14 residues. Germline V gene sequence: CDR1 MNHEY, CDR2 SVGEGT. The ends lost 11 bases at V and 0 bases at J; junction bases unmatched: 7. Here the CDR3 reads CASSDRHSNQPQHF. The CDR3 bases are TGTGCCTCCTCGGACAGGCATAGCAATCAGCCCCAGCATTTT.

The rearrangement links TRBV5-6 to TRBJ1-2; maybe TRBD1 (5 bases). CDR3 length: 14 amino acids. Germline V CDR1 and CDR2: SGHDT, YYEEEE. The V end lost 4 bases, the J end lost 6 bases, and 16 bases lay between the germline ends. The CDR3 reads CASSRRTAGNGYTF. Written as DNA, the CDR3 is TGTGCCAGCAGCCGTCGCACGGCAGGGAATGGCTACACCTTC.

The chain joins TRBV7-2 to TRBJ2-7; D is ambiguous. The germline V gene has CDR1 SGHTA and CDR2 FQGNSA. The V end was cut by 0 bases, the J end by 3 bases, with 9 bases between. The CDR3 consists of 14 residues. This chain's CDR3 is CASSLAGLRYEQYF. The DNA for the CDR3 is TGTGCCAGCAGCTTAGCGGGGTTACGCTACGAGCAGTACTTC.

In its sample, this clonotype ranks as medium-sized (0.01 to 0.1%). The chain combines TRBV20-1 with TRBJ1-1; the D gene is possibly TRBD1 (6 bases). The CDR3 totals 15 residues. CDR1 is DFQATT, CDR2 SNEGSKA, per germline (reference sequence). The V gene lost 3 bases and the J gene lost 1 base, with 15 bases spanning the gap. CDR3 amino acids: CSARRGRRENTEAFF. Here the CDR3 DNA reads TGCAGTGCTAGGAGGGGGAGGCGGGAGAACACTGAAGCTTTCTTT.

V is TRBV7-2 and J is TRBJ2-2, with D perhaps TRBD2 (6 bases). CDR3 length: 14 amino acids. Germline CDR1 is SGHTA and CDR2 is FQGNSA. V lost 5 bases to trimming and J lost 4 bases, with 11 bases between them. The chain's CDR3 is CASSHRRVTGELFF. As DNA, the CDR3 is TGTGCCAGCAGCCACAGGAGGGTCACCGGGGAGCTGTTTTTT.

A few counts support this clonotype. The rearrangement links TRBV20-1 to TRBJ2-7; D is undetermined. The CDR3 is 12 amino acids. CDR1 is DFQATT and CDR2 is SNEGSKA in the germline V gene (reference sequence). The V end lost 3 bases, the J end lost 3 bases, and 9 bases lay between the germline ends. CDR3 bases: TGCAGTGCTAGCCCAGATTACTACGAGCAGTACTTC. This translates into CSASPDYYEQYF.

The chain combines TRBV7-9 with TRBJ2-7, with 7 nucleotides matching TRBD1. CDR1 is SEHNR, CDR2 FQNEAQ, per germline (reference sequence). V lost 6 bases and J lost 2; bases outside the gene matches: 10. The CDR3 runs 15 residues. CDR3 DNA sequence: TGTGCCAGCAGTGAGAAGGGACAGCCTCCCTACGAGCAGTACTTC. It is translated as CASSEKGQPPYEQYF.